This TCR beta chain was identified in a study of T cells in localized non-small cell lung cancer. Regarding the study as a whole: A single tumor region was sequenced, leaving heterogeneity possible. Median detection of top 100 tumor clones in adjacent lung was 55 to 60 clones.

CDR1 and CDR2 (germline): LNHNV, YYDKDF (reference sequence). V shed 1 base and J 1 base; nucleotides not matched to a gene: 2. The CDR3 has 15 residues. The table came from immunoSEQ multiplex PCR; TCRdb's copy has only in-frame clones and leaves some out. The sample carries under 55,000 clones, about 91% recorded once. About this clone itself: Its cognate antigen is unknown.

The chain combines TRBV15 with TRBJ2-3, with 7 bases fitting TRBD2. The input for sequencing was PBMCs, taken before any cancer treatment. The receptor comes from a woman aged 40-75 years with stage II lung adenocarcinoma. CDR3 region: CATSRVGGGTDTQYF. The DNA of the CDR3 is TGTGCCACCAGCAGAGTGGGAGGGGGCACAGATACGCAGTATTTT.